Described below is a single T cell receptor beta chain sequence and its context. The CDR3 runs 14 residues. Germline loops: CDR1 SNHLY, CDR2 FYNNEI. The V gene end was trimmed by 7 bases and the J gene end by 4 bases; junction bases not matched to a gene: 8. This sample is part of a study of blood T cell repertoires in COVID-19. Study in general: Sites in the United States, Italy and Spain provided acute and convalescent COVID-19 samples. PBMCs, B-cell-depleted T cells, or T cells provided the cDNA or gDNA that made up the material.

Study processing details: Nucleated cell number was recorded as an estimate derived from reference gene primer amplification. The protocol was immunoSEQ multiplex PCR, while the TCRdb copy is restricted to in-frame clones and leaves out a portion. V and J calls and clone size are as listed in that table; D and trimming were resolved from the DNA. The table has 180,000 or so clones, 80% to 90% seen once; the top ten hold around 8.3%. This TCR was recovered from a man in his sixties with acute or convalescent COVID-19. The specimen sequenced was peripheral blood. The chain employs TRBV2 and TRBJ1-2, with 8 positions matching TRBD1. The DNA for the CDR3 is TGTGCCAGCACCCCCACGGGACAGGCCTATGGCTACACCTTC. It is translated as CASTPTGQAYGYTF.